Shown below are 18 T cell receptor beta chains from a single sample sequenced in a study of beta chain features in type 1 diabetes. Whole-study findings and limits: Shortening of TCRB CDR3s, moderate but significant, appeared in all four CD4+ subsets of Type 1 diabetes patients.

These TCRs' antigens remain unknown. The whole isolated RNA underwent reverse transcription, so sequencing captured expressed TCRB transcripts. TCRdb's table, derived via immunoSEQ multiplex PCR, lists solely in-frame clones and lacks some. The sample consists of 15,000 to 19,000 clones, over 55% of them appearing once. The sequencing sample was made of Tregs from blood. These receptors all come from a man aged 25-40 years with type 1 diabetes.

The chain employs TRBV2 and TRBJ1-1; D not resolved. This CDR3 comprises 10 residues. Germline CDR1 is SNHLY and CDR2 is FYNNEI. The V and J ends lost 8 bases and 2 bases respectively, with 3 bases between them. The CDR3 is CASGNTEAFF. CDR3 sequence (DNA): TGTGCCAGCGGCAACACTGAAGCTTTCTTT.

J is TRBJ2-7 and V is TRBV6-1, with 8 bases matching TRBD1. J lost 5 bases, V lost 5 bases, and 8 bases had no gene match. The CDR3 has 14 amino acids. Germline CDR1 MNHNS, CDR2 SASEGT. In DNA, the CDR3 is TGTGCCAGCAGTAGACAGGGGAACGGCGACGAGCAGTACTTC. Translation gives CASSRQGNGDEQYF.

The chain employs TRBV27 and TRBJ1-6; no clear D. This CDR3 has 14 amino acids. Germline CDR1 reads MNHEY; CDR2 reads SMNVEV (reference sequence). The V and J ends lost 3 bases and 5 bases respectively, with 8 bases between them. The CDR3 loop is CASSLVRDNSPLHF. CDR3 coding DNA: TGTGCCAGCAGTTTGGTCCGCGATAATTCACCCCTCCACTTT.

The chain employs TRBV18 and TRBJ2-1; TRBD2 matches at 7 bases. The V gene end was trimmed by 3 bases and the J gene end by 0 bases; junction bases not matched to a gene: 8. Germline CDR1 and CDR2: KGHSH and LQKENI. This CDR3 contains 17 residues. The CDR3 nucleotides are TGTGCCAGCTCACCCAATCAGCGGGGCGCCTCCTACAATGAGCAGTTCTTC. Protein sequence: CASSPNQRGASYNEQFF.

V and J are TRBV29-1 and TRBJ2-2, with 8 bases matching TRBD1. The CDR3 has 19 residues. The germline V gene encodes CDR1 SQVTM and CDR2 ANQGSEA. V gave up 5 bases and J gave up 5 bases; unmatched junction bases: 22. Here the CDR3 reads CSVQTGRASQGGLTGELFF. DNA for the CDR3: TGCAGCGTTCAGACGGGCCGTGCCTCACAGGGGGGTTTGACCGGGGAGCTGTTTTTT.

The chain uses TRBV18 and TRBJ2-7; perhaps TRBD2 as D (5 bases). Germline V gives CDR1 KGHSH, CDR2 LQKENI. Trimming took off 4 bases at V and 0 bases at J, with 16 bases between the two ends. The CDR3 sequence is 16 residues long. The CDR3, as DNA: TGTGCCAGCTCACGGGTCACGGGGAGCCGCTCCTACGAGCAGTACTTC. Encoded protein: CASSRVTGSRSYEQYF.

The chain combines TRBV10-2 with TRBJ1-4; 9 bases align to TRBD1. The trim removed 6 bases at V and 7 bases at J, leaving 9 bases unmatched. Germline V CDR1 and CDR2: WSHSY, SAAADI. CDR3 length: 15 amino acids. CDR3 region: CASRGTGGAGEKLFF. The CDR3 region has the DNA TGCGCCAGCAGGGGAACAGGGGGCGCGGGTGAAAAACTGTTTTTT.

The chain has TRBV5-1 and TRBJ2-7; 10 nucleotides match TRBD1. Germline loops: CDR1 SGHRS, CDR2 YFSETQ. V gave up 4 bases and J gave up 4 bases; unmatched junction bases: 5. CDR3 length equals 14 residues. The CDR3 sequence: CASSPRTGGYEQYF. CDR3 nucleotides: TGCGCCAGCAGCCCCAGGACAGGGGGTTACGAGCAGTACTTC.

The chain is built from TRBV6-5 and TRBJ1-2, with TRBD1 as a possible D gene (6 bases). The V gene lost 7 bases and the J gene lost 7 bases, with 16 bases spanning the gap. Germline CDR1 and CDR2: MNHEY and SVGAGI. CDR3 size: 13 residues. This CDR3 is CASTGGAAGGYTF. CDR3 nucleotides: TGTGCCAGCACGGGGGGGGCCGCCGGTGGCTACACCTTC.

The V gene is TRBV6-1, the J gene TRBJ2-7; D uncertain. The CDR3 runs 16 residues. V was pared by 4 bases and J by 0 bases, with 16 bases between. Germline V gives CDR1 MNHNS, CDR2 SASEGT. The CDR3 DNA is TGTGCCAGCAGTGCAAGATCCATCCTATTCTCCTACGAGCAGTACTTC. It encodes CASSARSILFSYEQYF.

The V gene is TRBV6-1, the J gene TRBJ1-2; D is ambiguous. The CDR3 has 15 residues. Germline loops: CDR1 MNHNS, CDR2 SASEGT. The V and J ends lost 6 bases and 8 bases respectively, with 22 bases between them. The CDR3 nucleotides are TGTGCCAGCAGCCCCTTCGCGGGCCCGATGGGGGGCTACACCTTC. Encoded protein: CASSPFAGPMGGYTF.

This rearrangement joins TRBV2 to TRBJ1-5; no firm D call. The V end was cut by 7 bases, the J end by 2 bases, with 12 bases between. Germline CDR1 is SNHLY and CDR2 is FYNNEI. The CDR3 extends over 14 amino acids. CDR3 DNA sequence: TGTGCCAGCACGGCGGAGGTCGGCAATCAGCCCCAGCATTTT. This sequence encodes CASTAEVGNQPQHF.

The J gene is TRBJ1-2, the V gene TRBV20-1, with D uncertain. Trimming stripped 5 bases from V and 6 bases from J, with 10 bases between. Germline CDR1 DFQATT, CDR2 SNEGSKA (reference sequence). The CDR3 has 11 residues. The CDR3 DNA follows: TGCAGTGCTCCTAGTCCTAATGGCTACACCTTC. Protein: CSAPSPNGYTF.

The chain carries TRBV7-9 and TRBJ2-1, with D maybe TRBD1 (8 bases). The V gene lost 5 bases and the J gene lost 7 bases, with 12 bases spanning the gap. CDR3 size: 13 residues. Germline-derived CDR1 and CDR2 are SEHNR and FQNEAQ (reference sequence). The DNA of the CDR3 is TGTGCCAGCAGCGTACAGGGGGGGAATGAGCAGTTCTTC. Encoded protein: CASSVQGGNEQFF.

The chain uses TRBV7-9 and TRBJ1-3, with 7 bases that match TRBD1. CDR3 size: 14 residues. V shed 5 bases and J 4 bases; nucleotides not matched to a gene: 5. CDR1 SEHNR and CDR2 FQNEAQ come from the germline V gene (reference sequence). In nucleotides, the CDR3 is TGTGCCAGCAGCCCCACAGGGGTCGGAAACACCATATATTTT. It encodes CASSPTGVGNTIYF.

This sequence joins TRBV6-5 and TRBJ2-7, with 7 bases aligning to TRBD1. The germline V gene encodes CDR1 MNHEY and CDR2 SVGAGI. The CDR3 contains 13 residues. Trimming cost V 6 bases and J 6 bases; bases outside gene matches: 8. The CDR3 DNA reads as TGTGCCAGCAGCTGGGACAGCCGAGGCGAGCAGTACTTC. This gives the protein CASSWDSRGEQYF.

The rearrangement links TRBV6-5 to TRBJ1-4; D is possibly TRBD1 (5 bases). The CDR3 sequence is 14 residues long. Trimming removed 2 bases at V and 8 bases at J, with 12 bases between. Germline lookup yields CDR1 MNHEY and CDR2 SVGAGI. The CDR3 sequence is CASSYAGIREKLFF. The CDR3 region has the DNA TGTGCCAGCAGTTACGCAGGGATCCGGGAAAAACTGTTTTTT.

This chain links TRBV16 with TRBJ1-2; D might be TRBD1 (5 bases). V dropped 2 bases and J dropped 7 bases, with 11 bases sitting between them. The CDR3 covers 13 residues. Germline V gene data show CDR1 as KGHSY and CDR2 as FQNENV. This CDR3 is CASSQQGGGGYTF. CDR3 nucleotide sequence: TGTGCCAGCAGCCAACAGGGCGGCGGTGGCTACACCTTC.